This T cell receptor beta chain was recorded in a study of early T cells in non-severe SARS-CoV-2 infection. About the research overall: Alpha and beta chains were unpaired, from unsorted whole-blood bulk RNA.

This clonotype was detected only a few times. As yet, its antigen is unknown. The study's findings and limits: In VDJdb matching, anti-spike CD8 responses were favored while private and CD4 specificities went missing.

The CDR3 totals 13 residues. Trimming stripped 3 bases from V and 10 bases from J, with 13 bases between. Attachment of unique molecular identifiers was made to individual cDNA molecules. Each CDR3 protein is one row after TCRdb ran MiXCR on the 5' RACE reads. The data contain tens of thousands of distinct CDR3 sequences, about 12% of them seen just once; the ten biggest clones take up just over 6.5%. The source is an adult who was a healthcare worker with PCR-confirmed SARS-CoV-2 infection or an uninfected control (not recorded which). V gene TRBV12-3 or TRBV12-4 combines with J gene TRBJ2-1; D perhaps matches TRBD2 (5 bases). The source material was whole blood. The CDR3 bases are TGTGCCAGCAGTTTTAATTTGGGCGGGGAGCAGTTCTTC. It translates to CASSFNLGGEQFF.